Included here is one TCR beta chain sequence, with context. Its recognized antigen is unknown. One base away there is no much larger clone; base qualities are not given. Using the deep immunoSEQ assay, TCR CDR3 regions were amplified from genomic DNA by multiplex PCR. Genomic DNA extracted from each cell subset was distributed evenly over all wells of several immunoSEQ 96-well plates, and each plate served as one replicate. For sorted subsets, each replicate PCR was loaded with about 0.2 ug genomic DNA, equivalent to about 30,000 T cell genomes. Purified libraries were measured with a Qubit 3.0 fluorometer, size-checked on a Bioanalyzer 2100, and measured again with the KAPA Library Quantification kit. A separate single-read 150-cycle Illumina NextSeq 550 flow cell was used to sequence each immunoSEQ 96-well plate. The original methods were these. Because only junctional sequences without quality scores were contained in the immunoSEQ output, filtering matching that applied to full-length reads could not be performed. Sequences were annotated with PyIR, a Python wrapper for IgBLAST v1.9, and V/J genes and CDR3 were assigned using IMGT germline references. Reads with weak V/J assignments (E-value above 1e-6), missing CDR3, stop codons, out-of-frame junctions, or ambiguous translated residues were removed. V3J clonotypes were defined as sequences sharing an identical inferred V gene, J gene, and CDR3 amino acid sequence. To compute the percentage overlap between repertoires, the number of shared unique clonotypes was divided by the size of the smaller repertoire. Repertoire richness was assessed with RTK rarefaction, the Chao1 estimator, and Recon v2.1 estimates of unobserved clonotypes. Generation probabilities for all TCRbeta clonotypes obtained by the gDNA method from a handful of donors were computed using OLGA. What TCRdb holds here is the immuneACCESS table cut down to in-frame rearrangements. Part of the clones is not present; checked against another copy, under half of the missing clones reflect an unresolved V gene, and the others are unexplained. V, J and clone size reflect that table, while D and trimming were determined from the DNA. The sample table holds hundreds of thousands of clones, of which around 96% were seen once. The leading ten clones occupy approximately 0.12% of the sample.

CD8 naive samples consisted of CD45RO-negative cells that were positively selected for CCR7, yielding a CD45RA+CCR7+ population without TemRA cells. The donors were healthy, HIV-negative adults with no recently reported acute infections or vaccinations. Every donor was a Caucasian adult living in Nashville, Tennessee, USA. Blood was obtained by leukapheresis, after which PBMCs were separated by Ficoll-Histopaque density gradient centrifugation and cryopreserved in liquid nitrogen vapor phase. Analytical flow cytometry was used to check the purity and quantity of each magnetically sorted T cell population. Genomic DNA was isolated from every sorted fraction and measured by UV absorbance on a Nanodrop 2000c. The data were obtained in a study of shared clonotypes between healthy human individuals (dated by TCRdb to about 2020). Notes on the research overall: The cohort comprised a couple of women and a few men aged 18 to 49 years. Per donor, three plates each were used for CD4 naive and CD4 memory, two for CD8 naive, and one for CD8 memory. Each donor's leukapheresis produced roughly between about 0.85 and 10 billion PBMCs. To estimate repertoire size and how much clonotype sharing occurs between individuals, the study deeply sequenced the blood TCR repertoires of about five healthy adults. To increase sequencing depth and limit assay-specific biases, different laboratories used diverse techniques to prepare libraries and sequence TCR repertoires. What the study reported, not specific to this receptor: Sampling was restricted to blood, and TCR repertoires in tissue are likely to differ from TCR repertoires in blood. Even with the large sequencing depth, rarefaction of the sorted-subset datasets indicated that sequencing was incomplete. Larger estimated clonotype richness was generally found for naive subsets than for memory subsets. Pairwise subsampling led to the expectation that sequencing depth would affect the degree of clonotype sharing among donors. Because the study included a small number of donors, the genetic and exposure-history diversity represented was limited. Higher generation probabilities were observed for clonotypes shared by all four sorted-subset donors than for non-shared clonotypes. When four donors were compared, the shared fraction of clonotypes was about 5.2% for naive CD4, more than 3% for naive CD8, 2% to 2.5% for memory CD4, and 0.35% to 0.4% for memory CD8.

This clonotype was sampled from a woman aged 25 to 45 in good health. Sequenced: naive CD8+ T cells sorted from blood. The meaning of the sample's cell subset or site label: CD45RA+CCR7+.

The DNA reads TGTGCCAGCAGCTTGGGAGGGGGGATGGCCTACGAGCAGTACTTC. Translation gives CASSLGGGMAYEQYF. The chain links TRBV5-6 with TRBJ2-7; the D call is tentative, TRBD1 or TRBD2, as each matches 6 bases. The germline V gene sets CDR1 to SGHDT and CDR2 to YYEEEE. The CDR3 spans 15 residues, from the cysteine through the phenylalanine. The CDR3 DNA has 45 bases and is translated from base 1. V is reduced by 0 bases and J by 2 bases, leaving a spacing of 12 bases between them.